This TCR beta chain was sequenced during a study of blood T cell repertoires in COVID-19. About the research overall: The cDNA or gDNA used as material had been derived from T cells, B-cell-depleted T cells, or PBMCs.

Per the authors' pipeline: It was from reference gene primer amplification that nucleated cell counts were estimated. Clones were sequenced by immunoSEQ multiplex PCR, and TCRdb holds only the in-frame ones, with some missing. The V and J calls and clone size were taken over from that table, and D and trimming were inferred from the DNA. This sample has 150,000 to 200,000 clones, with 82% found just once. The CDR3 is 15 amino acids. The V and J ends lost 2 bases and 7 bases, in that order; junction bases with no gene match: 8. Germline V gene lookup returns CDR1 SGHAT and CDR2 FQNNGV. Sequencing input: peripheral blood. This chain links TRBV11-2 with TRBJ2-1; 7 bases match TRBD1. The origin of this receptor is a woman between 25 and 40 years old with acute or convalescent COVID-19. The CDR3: CASSLQGTVANEQFF. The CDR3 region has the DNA TGTGCCAGCAGCTTACAAGGGACAGTAGCGAATGAGCAGTTCTTC.